The 5 T cell receptor beta chains below come from one sample, sequenced in a study of cytomegalovirus exposure and HLA in healthy donors. Researchers ran the PCR with 60 Vbeta and 13 Jbeta primers. The method was immunoSEQ multiplex PCR; TCRdb's version includes in-frame clones alone and lacks a portion of them. The table shows 150,000 to 200,000 clones, with approximately 88% occurring only once. The sequenced material came from PBMCs. The receptors were sampled from a woman aged 45-59 years in good health and CMV-seropositive.

This clone was counted between two and nine times. The gene calls are TRBV11-3 and TRBJ2-6; D gene unclear. This CDR3 is built from 13 residues. Per the germline V gene, CDR1 is SGHNT and CDR2 is YENEEA. With 6 bases removed from V and 2 bases from J, the gap between germline ends came to 5 bases. Here the CDR3 reads CASSPPGANVLTF. The CDR3 DNA is TGTGCCAGCAGTCCTCCTGGGGCCAACGTCCTGACTTTC.

The chain joins TRBV4-1 to TRBJ1-2, with D possibly TRBD1 on 5 matching bases. Germline CDR1 and CDR2: MGHRA and YSYEKL. The CDR3 covers 18 residues. Trimming stripped 0 bases from V and 0 bases from J, with 17 bases between. The CDR3 region has the DNA TGCGCCAGCAGCCAAGAGATTAGGGGCAGGAAGGCTAACTATGGCTACACCTTC. This encodes CASSQEIRGRKANYGYTF.

The chain joins TRBV28 to TRBJ1-2, with 8 positions matching TRBD1. Germline V gives CDR1 MDHEN, CDR2 SYDVKM. V was clipped by 7 bases and J by 8 bases; unmatched bases: 12. This CDR3 is 14 amino acids long. This CDR3 is CASTLRQGARGYTF. The CDR3 nucleotides are TGTGCCAGCACCTTGAGGCAGGGGGCAAGGGGCTACACCTTC.

The rearrangement links TRBV18 to TRBJ1-4, with 11 bases identical to TRBD1. Looked up from germline, CDR1 is KGHSH and CDR2 is LQKENI. The junction had 7 bases not matched to a gene; V was cut back by 3 bases and J by 7 bases. The CDR3 is made up of 16 amino acids. In DNA form, the CDR3 reads TGTGCCAGCTCACCCCAAAGCGGACAGGGGGCTGAAAAACTGTTTTTT. Amino acid sequence: CASSPQSGQGAEKLFF.

In DNA form, the CDR3 reads TGTGCCAGCTCAGGTAGCGGGGGGCCCTACGAGCAGTACTTC. This encodes CASSGSGGPYEQYF. V gene TRBV18 combines with J gene TRBJ2-7, with 10 bases identical to TRBD2. Germline CDR1 reads KGHSH; CDR2 reads LQKENI. With 5 bases clipped from V and 2 bases from J, the junction kept 3 bases outside the gene matches. The CDR3 loop spans 14 amino acids.